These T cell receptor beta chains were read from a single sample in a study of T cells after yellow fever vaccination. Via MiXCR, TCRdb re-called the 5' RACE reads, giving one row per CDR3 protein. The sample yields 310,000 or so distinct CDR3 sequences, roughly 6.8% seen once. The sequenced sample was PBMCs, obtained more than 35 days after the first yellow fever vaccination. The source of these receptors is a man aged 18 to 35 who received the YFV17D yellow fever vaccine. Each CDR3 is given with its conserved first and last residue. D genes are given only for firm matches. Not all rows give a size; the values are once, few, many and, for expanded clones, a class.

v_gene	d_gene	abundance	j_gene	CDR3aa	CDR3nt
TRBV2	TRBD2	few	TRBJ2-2	CASSQAGPGAGELFF	TGTGCCAGCAGCCAAGCGGGACCGGGGGCCGGGGAGCTGTTTTTT
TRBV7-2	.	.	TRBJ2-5	CASSLSVFVTQETQYF	TGTGCCAGCAGCTTATCTGTGTTTGTGACGCAAGAGACCCAGTACTTC
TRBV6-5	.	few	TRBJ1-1	CASSYSPGYTEAFF	TGTGCCAGCAGTTACTCGCCGGGGTACACTGAAGCTTTCTTT
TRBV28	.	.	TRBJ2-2	CASSFFGNTGELFF	TGTGCCAGCAGTTTCTTCGGGAACACCGGGGAGCTGTTTTTT
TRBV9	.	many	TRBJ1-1	CASSVGPGYTEAFF	TGTGCCAGCAGCGTAGGTCCAGGGTACACTGAAGCTTTCTTT
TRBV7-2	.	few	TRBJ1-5	CASSSRWGPDEPQHF	TGTGCCAGCAGCTCTAGATGGGGACCGGACGAGCCCCAGCATTTT
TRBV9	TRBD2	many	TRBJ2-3	CASSVGTSGRTDTQYF	TGTGCCAGCAGCGTAGGGACTAGCGGCCGCACAGATACGCAGTATTTT
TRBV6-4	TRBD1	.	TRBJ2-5	CASSVVRGETQYF	TGTGCCAGCAGTGTAGTCAGGGGGGAGACCCAGTACTTC
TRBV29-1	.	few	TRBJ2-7	CSVETRDTFTYEQYF	TGCAGCGTAGAAACCCGGGACACTTTCACCTACGAGCAGTACTTC
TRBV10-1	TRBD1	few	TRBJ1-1	CASSDGTGGTEAFF	TGCGCCAGCAGTGATGGGACAGGGGGCACTGAAGCTTTCTTT
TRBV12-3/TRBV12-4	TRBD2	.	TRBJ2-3	CAGSLGLAADTQYF	TGTGCCGGCAGTTTAGGACTAGCTGCAGATACGCAGTATTTT
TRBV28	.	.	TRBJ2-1	CASIGQESSYNEQFF	TGTGCCAGCATCGGCCAGGAGAGCTCCTACAATGAGCAGTTCTTC
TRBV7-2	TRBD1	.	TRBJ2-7	CASSSMTGGSYEQYF	TGTGCCAGCAGCTCCATGACAGGGGGAAGCTACGAGCAGTACTTC
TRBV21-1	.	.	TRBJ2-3	CASIRTSGIFDTQYF	TGTGCCAGCATCCGGACTAGCGGAATATTCGATACGCAGTATTTT
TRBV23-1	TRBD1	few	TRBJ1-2	CASRDRDYGYTF	TGCGCCAGCAGGGACAGGGACTATGGCTACACCTTC
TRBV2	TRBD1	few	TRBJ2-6	CASPGQEYSGANVLTF	TGTGCCAGCCCGGGACAGGAATACTCTGGGGCCAACGTCCTGACTTTC
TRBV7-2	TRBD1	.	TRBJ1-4	CASSPGQGRREKLFF	TGTGCCAGCAGCCCTGGACAGGGTAGAAGAGAAAAACTGTTTTTT
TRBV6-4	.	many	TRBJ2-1	CASSVSSGSRNEQFF	TGTGCCAGCAGTGTAAGTTCGGGCTCGCGGAATGAGCAGTTCTTC
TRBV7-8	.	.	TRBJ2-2	CASSSSLKTAGELFF	TGTGCCAGCAGTAGCTCACTCAAAACTGCCGGGGAGCTGTTTTTT
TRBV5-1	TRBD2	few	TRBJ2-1	CASSLATSGGANEQFF	TGCGCCAGCAGCTTGGCGACTAGCGGGGGGGCCAATGAGCAGTTCTTC
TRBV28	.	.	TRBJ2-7	CASSLITDYEQYF	TGTGCCAGCAGTTTAATAACCGACTACGAGCAGTACTTC
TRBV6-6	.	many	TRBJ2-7	CASSYSGSYEQYF	TGTGCCAGCAGTTACTCCGGGTCCTACGAGCAGTACTTC
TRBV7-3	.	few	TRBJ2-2	CASRPGLTGELFF	TGTGCCAGCAGACCCGGGCTAACCGGGGAGCTGTTTTTT
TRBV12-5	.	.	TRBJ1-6	CASGLEGGSPLHF	TGTGCTAGTGGTTTGGAGGGTGGTTCACCCCTCCACTTT
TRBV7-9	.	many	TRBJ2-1	CASSFGTYNEQFF	TGTGCCAGCAGCTTTGGTACCTACAATGAGCAGTTCTTC
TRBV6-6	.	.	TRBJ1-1	CASSYAGDTEAFF	TGTGCCAGCAGTTACGCGGGGGACACTGAAGCTTTCTTT
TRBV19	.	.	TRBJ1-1	CASNEGWGSTEAFF	TGTGCCAGTAATGAGGGGTGGGGGAGCACTGAAGCTTTCTTT
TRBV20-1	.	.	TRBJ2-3	CSARVEAGQTQYF	TGCAGTGCTAGAGTGGAGGCTGGACAGACGCAGTATTTT
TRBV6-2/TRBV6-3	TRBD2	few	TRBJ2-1	CASSPGLAGEKYNEQFF	TGTGCCAGCAGTCCGGGACTAGCGGGGGAGAAATACAATGAGCAGTTCTTC
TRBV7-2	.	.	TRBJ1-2	CASVERAMSYGYTF	TGTGCCAGTGTGGAGAGGGCGATGAGCTATGGCTACACCTTC
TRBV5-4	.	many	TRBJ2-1	CASSYPVGEQFF	TGTGCCAGCAGCTACCCGGTCGGGGAGCAGTTCTTC
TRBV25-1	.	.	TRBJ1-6	CASSEYTLGYNSPLHF	TGTGCCAGCAGTGAATATACACTGGGTTATAATTCACCCCTCCACTTT
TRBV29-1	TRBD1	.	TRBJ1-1	CSGRYDRGNTEAFF	TGCAGCGGCAGATATGACAGGGGGAACACTGAAGCTTTCTTT
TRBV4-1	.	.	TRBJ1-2	CASSQEGQAFYGYTF	TGCGCCAGCAGCCAAGAAGGGCAGGCCTTCTATGGCTACACCTTC
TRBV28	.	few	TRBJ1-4	CASRSAGATNEKLFF	TGTGCCAGCCGGTCCGCGGGAGCAACTAATGAAAAACTGTTTTTT